This T cell receptor beta chain appears in the sequencing data of a study of T cell changes during pregnancy in multiple sclerosis. Repertoires were generated with immunoSEQ multiplex PCR, while TCRdb's copy carries only in-frame clones and drops some. The table includes 15,000 to 20,000 clones, approximately 88% detected once. This sequence originates from a female donor in good health, enrolled as a control in a pregnancy study. The sample in question was CD8+ T cells from peripheral blood mononuclear cells, obtained after pregnancy.

The CDR3 is CASSPIAGSSYEQYF. For the CDR3, the DNA is TGTGCCAGCAGCCCAATCGCGGGAAGCTCCTACGAGCAGTACTTC. V is TRBV7-9 and J is TRBJ2-7, with a tentative D call TRBD2 (6 bases). This CDR3 region has 15 residues. Germline CDR1 and CDR2: SEHNR and FQNEAQ (reference sequence). The V and J ends lost 5 bases and 0 bases respectively, with 14 bases between them.